This TCR beta chain comes out of a study of tumor-infiltrating lymphocytes in primary liver carcinoma. On the study more broadly: Surgery removed the patients' primary liver carcinoma. Findings and limits, study-wide: Unsorted bulk sampling ruled out any CD4+ versus CD8+ repertoire comparison.

Blood RNA was derived from unsorted whole blood, and germline DNA was extracted too. Sampling before surgery obtained roughly 3.8 milliliters of peripheral blood. A note on this clonotype: Antigen: not known. A much larger clone is a single base away; this may be a read error.

CDR3 size: 15 residues. V was pared by 7 bases and J by 0 bases, with 6 bases of the junction left unmatched. CDR1 is MNHEY, CDR2 SVGEGT, per germline. From roughly 0.55 ug of total RNA, TCR beta-specific cDNA was reverse-transcribed using a constant-region primer. It was through three nested multiplex PCR rounds of slightly modified ARM-PCR that TCR beta libraries arose. PCR rounds one and two used TRBV1-TRBV30 forward primers with a C-beta reverse primer for 9 to 10 cycles each. From the multiplex PCR reads, TCRdb called clonotypes with MiXCR, one entry per CDR3 protein. The profile covers some 320,000 distinct CDR3 sequences, with 65% appearing a single time and around 9.5% taken by the ten largest.

Sequencing was carried out using peripheral blood. This TCR derives from a man in his forties with primary liver carcinoma and hepatitis B virus infection. The rearrangement links TRBV6-2 or TRBV6-3 to TRBJ2-1; TRBD2 aligns across 7 bases. The CDR3 here is CASNPSGTSYNEQFF. In DNA form, the CDR3 reads TGTGCCAGCAATCCCAGCGGGACCTCCTACAATGAGCAGTTCTTC.